The following is a T cell receptor (beta chain) sequence with its context. Trimming shortened V by 0 bases and J by 4 bases, and 9 bases separated the two germline ends. This CDR3 is built from 14 residues. Germline CDR1 MNHEY, CDR2 SVGAGI. These data originate in a study of Ad26.COV2.S vaccination and SARS-CoV-2 variants. The method was immunoSEQ multiplex PCR; TCRdb's version includes in-frame clones alone and lacks a portion of them. The sample consists of about 460,000 clones, around 89% of them appearing once. Sample treatment: over 15 received Ad26.COV2.S at low or high dose, single or two shots; a few received placebo; per-sample allocation not given. Sampling was performed 63 days after the first vaccine or placebo injection. Based in Boston, the donor was an adult of 18-55 years.

The sequencing used peripheral blood, collected in a trial of Ad26.COV2.S vaccine versus placebo. The TCR comes from a person between 18 and 65 years old who received the Ad26.COV2.S COVID-19 vaccine or a placebo. The chain employs TRBV6-5 and TRBJ1-2, with no clear D. The CDR3 here is CASSYSRKVYGYTF. The CDR3 nucleotides read TGTGCCAGCAGTTACTCGAGAAAAGTCTATGGCTACACCTTC.